The text below deals with one T cell receptor (beta chain). The sample belongs to a study of shared clonotypes between healthy human individuals. Caucasian adults living in Nashville, Tennessee, provided all samples. The run depth of the assay was deep. Authors' processing steps: Filtering differed since immunoSEQ provided only junctions, with no quality scores. Produced via immunoSEQ multiplex PCR; TCRdb's table is partial and in-frame only. V, J and clone size are taken as reported in that table, and D and trimming were inferred from the DNA itself. Of some 510,000 clones in the sample, 70% to 80% were seen once. This TCR came from a woman between 40 and 55 years old in good health. Some clones in this sample may be carry-over from other donors' samples. The sample consisted of PBMCs.

The CDR3: CASSRDRGLGNEQFF. CDR3 DNA: TGTGCCAGCAGTCGGGACAGGGGGCTAGGGAATGAGCAGTTCTTC. V and J are TRBV6-5 and TRBJ2-1; TRBD1 aligns across 12 bases. The CDR3 consists of 15 residues. Germline CDR1 reads MNHEY; CDR2 reads SVGAGI. J gave up 7 bases and V 5 bases, and 6 bases lay outside the gene matches.